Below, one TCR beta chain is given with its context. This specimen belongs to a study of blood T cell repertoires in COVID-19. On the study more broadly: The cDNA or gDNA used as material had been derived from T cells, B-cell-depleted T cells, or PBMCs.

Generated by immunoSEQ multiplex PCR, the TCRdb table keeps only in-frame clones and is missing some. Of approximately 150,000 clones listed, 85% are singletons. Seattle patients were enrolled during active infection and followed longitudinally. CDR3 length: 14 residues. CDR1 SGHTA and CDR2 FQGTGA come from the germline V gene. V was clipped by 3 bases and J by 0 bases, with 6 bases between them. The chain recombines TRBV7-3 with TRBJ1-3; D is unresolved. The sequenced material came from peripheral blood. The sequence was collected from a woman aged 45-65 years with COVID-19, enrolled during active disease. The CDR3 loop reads CASSFDSSGNTIYF. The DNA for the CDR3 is TGTGCCAGCAGCTTCGACTCCTCTGGAAACACCATATATTTT.